This T cell receptor (beta chain) was sequenced during a study of PD-1 blockade in mismatch repair-deficient tumors. The CDR3 totals 13 residues. The germline gives CDR1 SNHLY, CDR2 FYNNEI. V lost 1 base to trimming and J lost 4 bases, with 7 bases between them. Using immunoSEQ multiplex PCR, the repertoire was profiled, and TCRdb retains in-frame clones only, with some absent. The table shows 75,000 to 80,000 clones, with approximately 80% occurring only once. The chain joins TRBV2 to TRBJ1-1; D gene unclear. This material consisted of peripheral blood, taken 44 weeks after starting pembrolizumab. This receptor was taken from an adult with mismatch repair-deficient cancer. The CDR3 bases are TGTGCCAGCAGTGAAGTGGATCTCACTGAAGCTTTCTTT. It specifies CASSEVDLTEAFF.